These 3 T cell receptor beta chains were all obtained from the same sample, sequenced in a study of blood T cells in healthy people across ages. The authors ran a second PCR of roughly 6 to 12 cycles using a sample-barcoded 5' primer and a J-beta primer mix. TCRdb independently ran MiXCR on the 5' RACE reads; one entry per CDR3 protein. This table holds more than 650,000 distinct CDR3 sequences, about 53% found once. Sequenced input: blood. These receptors all stem from an elderly man in good health.

This clonotype occurred a few times. The V gene is TRBV29-1, the J gene TRBJ2-3; tentatively, D is TRBD2 (5 bases). The V gene lost 3 bases and the J gene lost 14 bases, with 9 bases spanning the gap. The CDR3 totals 9 residues. The germline gives CDR1 SQVTM, CDR2 ANQGSEA. The CDR3 reads CSVDEGAYF. The DNA of the CDR3 is TGCAGCGTTGATGAGGGCGCGTATTTT.

This clonotype was picked up a small number of times. This sequence joins TRBV12-3 or TRBV12-4 and TRBJ2-7; D remains unclear. V lost 3 bases and J 12 bases, leaving 12 bases between the germline ends. The CDR3 is 11 amino acids. The CDR3 coding sequence is TGTGCCAGCAGTTTGGGGTTTAGTTGGTACTTC. Its protein is CASSLGFSWYF.

This chain joins TRBV20-1 and TRBJ2-3; a possible D gene is TRBD2 (6 bases). Germline CDR1 reads DFQATT; CDR2 reads SNEGSKA (reference sequence). Trimming removed 0 bases at V and 14 bases at J, with 21 bases between. The CDR3 has 14 residues. CDR3 nucleotide sequence: TGCAGTGCTAGAGAAGTAGCGGCCCACAGATACGCGTATTTT. It encodes CSAREVAAHRYAYF.